Sequencing of this T cell receptor (beta chain) was carried out in a study of T cell responses to AZD1222 COVID-19 vaccine (dated by TCRdb to about 2021). With respect to the entire study: A total of 230 to 250 trial participants underwent TCR sequencing, of whom nearly 210 had received two doses of AZD1222 and about 25 had received two doses of the MenACWY control vaccine. Enrollment into the trials was organized by age into subgroups of 18-55, 56-69 and 70-plus years, and those subgroups contained roughly 150, 30 and 60 TCR-sequenced participants, respectively. What the research found in general, with its limitations: Participants were mostly white British and included more females than males, and it was suggested by the authors that clonal diversity may have been underestimated. Reportedly, almost half of the unique spike-specific TCRs recognized epitopes lying outside the regions that are mutated in the B.1.351 and B.1.1.7 variants. After two AZD1222 doses, spike-specific TCR breadth and depth were significantly higher than at day 0 and than in MenACWY recipients. Only six AZD1222 recipients were SARS-CoV-2 seropositive at baseline, limiting conclusions about previously exposed vaccinees. The whole spike protein was spanned by vaccine-associated CD4 TCRs, and dominant responses were seen in regions 160-218 and 743-854. The 56-69-year group was small, and its depth increase did not reach significance, likely because of low power. Because no samples from the day 14 peak response were available, repertoires could be characterized only after the peak T cell response.

The CDR3 regions of human TCRbeta chains were analyzed by immunosequencing. The published analysis was carried out like this. TCRs in the repertoires were compared against a reference library of SARS-CoV-2-specific TCRs that had been generated with the MIRA antigen-specificity platform. Breadth was defined as the fraction of unique TCRs that were SARS-CoV-2-associated. Depth was defined as the fraction of total T cells that were SARS-CoV-2-associated. Each spike-specific TCR was assigned to its reactive spike region and to a CD4 or CD8 class using the MIRA data. Log10-transformed breadth and depth values were compared by one-way ANOVA with Sidak's multiple comparisons tests. As stored in TCRdb, this immuneACCESS dataset retains in-frame rearrangements with V and J assigned. A fraction of the clones does not appear; measured against another copy, unresolved V genes explain less than half of the discrepancy, and the remainder lacks a known reason. V and J calls and clone size are given by that table; D and trimming were obtained from the DNA. This sample holds approximately 120,000 clones; 89% were observed only once. Clones ranked in the top ten supply about 9.5% of the sample.

Its CDR3 holds 13 amino acids, cysteine through phenylalanine. The sequence is cut down to CDR3 DNA, 39 bases in frame from base 1. CDR1 and CDR2, looked up from the germline V gene, are SGHNT and YENEEA. The V end loses 3 bases and the J end loses 9 bases, and a stretch of 12 bases separates them. The time point tag for this specimen amounts to: about 28 days (+/-7) after the second vaccine dose. AZD1222 recipients whose second dose came at about 4 weeks and those whose second dose came at about 12 weeks were combined into one group, since spike-specific TCR depth and breadth did not differ between the two schedules. Samples from vaccinated people were obtained from the UK trials COV001 and COV002, which included a single-blind randomized controlled phase 2/3 trial of AZD1222 (ChAdOx1 nCoV-19) in healthy adults. For TCRbeta chain sequencing, PBMC samples were collected from trial participants at day 0 and at day 28 after the second dose.

A word on this clone: Its specific antigen is unknown. No base quality values were provided; no much bigger clone lies one nucleotide off.

The TCR originated in an adult who received the AZD1222 COVID-19 vaccine. Specimen: peripheral blood, collected 28 days after the second AZD1222 dose. Recombination linked TRBV11-3 to TRBJ2-1; TRBD2 is perhaps the D gene, given 5 matching bases. The DNA sequence follows: TGTGCCAGCAGCTTCAGCGGCGAAGGTGAGCAGTTCTTC. This yields the protein CASSFSGEGEQFF.